The clone carrying this T cell receptor beta chain occurred a few times. Antigen unknown. Germline V gives CDR1 MNHEY, CDR2 SMNVEV (reference sequence). The ends were cut back, 8 bases at V and 2 bases at J, with 15 bases in the middle. This CDR3 is 15 amino acids long. The sample is drawn from a study of response to subunit inactivated influenza vaccine. Each CDR3 protein is one row after TCRdb ran MiXCR on the RT-PCR reads. This sample has under 950,000 distinct CDR3 sequences, with about 20% found just once. Findings and limits, study-wide: Authors suggested that a seasonal influenza vaccination recruits few new T cells each time.

The V gene is TRBV27, the J gene TRBJ2-2; tentative D call: TRBD1 (6 bases). The sequenced sample was PBMCs from blood, obtained 5 days after vaccination. The TCR originated in a man aged 50 to 60 who received an inactivated influenza vaccine. This CDR3 reads CASAQTGHNTGELFF. Written as DNA, the CDR3 is TGTGCCAGCGCGCAGACGGGACACAACACCGGGGAGCTGTTTTTT.